This TCR beta chain is drawn from a study of blood T cells in healthy people across ages. Study-wide points: A greater number of naive CD4+ cells and higher diversity distinguished long-lived donors from aged donors.

Germline values: CDR1 KGHSH, CDR2 LQKENI. The CDR3 spans 13 residues. The V gene lost 0 bases and the J gene lost 5 bases, with 4 bases spanning the gap. Extraction of total RNA produced a minimum of 5 micrograms from each sample. For this clonotype: Its target is unknown.

Primed by a sample-barcoded 5' primer and a J-beta primer mix, a second PCR proceeded for 7 to 11 cycles. TCRdb ran MiXCR on the 5' RACE reads and lists one entry per CDR3 protein. Among about 670,000 distinct CDR3 sequences listed, 52% were seen once. This TCR came from an elderly woman in good health. The chain is built from TRBV18 and TRBJ2-2; D gene uncertain. Sequencing was done on a sample of blood. The chain's CDR3 is CASSPPGTGELFF. The DNA of the CDR3 is TGTGCCAGCTCACCACCGGGAACCGGGGAGCTGTTTTTT.